The 18 T cell receptor beta chains below come from one sample, sequenced in a study of cytomegalovirus exposure and HLA in healthy donors. The PCR made use of 60 Vbeta and 13 Jbeta primers. Data came from immunoSEQ multiplex PCR; TCRdb stores just in-frame clones and leaves some out. The data contain tens of thousands of clones, roughly two thirds of them singletons. Sequencing was performed on PBMCs. These receptors were obtained from a male donor in good health and CMV-seropositive.

This clone showed up just a few times. V usage is TRBV7-2 and J usage is TRBJ2-7; D may be TRBD2 (5 bases). Trimming took off 1 base at V and 1 base at J, with 8 bases between the two ends. The CDR3 spans 14 residues. Germline assignment: CDR1 SGHTA and CDR2 FQGNSA. The CDR3, as DNA: TGTGCCAGCAGCTTAGGTCCGGGATCCTACGAGCAGTACTTC. Its protein is CASSLGPGSYEQYF.

V usage is TRBV4-3 and J usage is TRBJ2-5; no firm D call. The closer fit of TRBJ2-7 to the DNA end suggests the J call may be wrong. Germline V gene lookup returns CDR1 LGHNA and CDR2 YSLEER. The CDR3 totals 14 residues. CDR3 residues: CASSQDPLSYEQYF. CDR3 in DNA: TGCGCCAGCAGCCAAGACCCCCTCTCCTACGAGCAGTACTTC.

This clone is a singleton in its sample. Relative to the germline gene, one junction end is altered; a read error may explain this. The V call is TRBV30, the J call TRBJ1-5, with 9 bases lining up with TRBD1. Looked up from germline, CDR1 is GTSNPN and CDR2 is SVGIG (reference sequence). The CDR3 sequence is 13 residues long. The CDR3 sequence: CAWGGQGNQPQHF. The CDR3 bases are TGTGCCTGGGGGGGACAGGGCAATCAGCCCCAACATTTT.

The V gene is TRBV7-9, the J gene TRBJ1-2; D is undetermined. V was trimmed by 5 bases and J by 4 bases, leaving 14 bases between them. The CDR3 extends over 14 amino acids. Germline V gene sequence: CDR1 SEHNR, CDR2 FQNEAQ (reference sequence). The chain's CDR3 is CASSPDGNFYGYTF. CDR3 nucleotide sequence: TGTGCCAGCAGCCCGGACGGGAACTTCTATGGCTACACCTTC.

V usage is TRBV7-9 and J usage is TRBJ1-6; D uncertain. The CDR3 totals 12 residues. V lost 4 bases, J lost 10 bases, and 8 bases lay in between. The germline CDR1 and CDR2 sequences are SEHNR and FQNEAQ (reference sequence). The chain's CDR3 is CASSSRASPLHF. CDR3 nucleotide sequence: TGTGCCAGCAGCTCCCGCGCCTCACCCCTCCACTTT.

The chain recombines TRBV5-5 with TRBJ2-2; 14 bases are shared with TRBD2. The CDR3 consists of 16 residues. Germline CDR1 and CDR2: SGHKS and YYEKEE (reference sequence). The V and J ends lost 4 bases and 5 bases, in that order; junction bases with no gene match: 4. This CDR3 is CASSPRTSGRTGELFF. DNA of the CDR3: TGTGCCAGCAGCCCCAGGACTAGCGGGAGGACCGGGGAGCTGTTTTTT. The entire variable domain, with the rest obtained from reference TRBV5-5 and TRBJ2-2, is as follows: DAGVTQSPTHLIKTRGQQVTLRCSPISGHKSVSWYQQVLGQGPQFIFQYYEKEERGRGNFPDRFSARQFPNYSSELNVNALLLGDSALYLCASSPRTSGRTGELFFGEGSRLTVL.

By share of the sample, this clone is medium-sized. The chain joins TRBV4-3 to TRBJ2-7; 12 positions agree with TRBD2. There are 16 residues in the CDR3. Germline assignment: CDR1 LGHNA and CDR2 YSLEER. V lost 1 base, J lost 2 bases, and 3 bases stayed unmatched. The CDR3 loop reads CASSQGLAGETYEQYF. CDR3 nucleotides: TGCGCCAGCAGCCAAGGACTAGCGGGGGAGACCTACGAGCAGTACTTC.

The chain recombines TRBV9 with TRBJ2-7, with D unclear. The V end was cut by 0 bases, the J end by 3 bases, with 13 bases between. Germline V gives CDR1 SGDLS, CDR2 YYNGEE. The CDR3 is made up of 15 amino acids. CDR3 in DNA: TGTGCCAGCAGCGTAGGTCCCTTAACAGACTACGAGCAGTACTTC. This codes for CASSVGPLTDYEQYF.

In DNA, the CDR3 is TGCAGCGTTATCCGGACAGGGGGCTACGAGCAGTACTTC. It codes for CSVIRTGGYEQYF. V is TRBV29-1 and J is TRBJ2-7, with TRBD1 matching over 10 bases. Looked up from germline, CDR1 is SQVTM and CDR2 is ANQGSEA. The CDR3 sequence is 13 residues long. Trimming cost V 5 bases and J 3 bases; bases outside gene matches: 4.

The sample holds one count of this clone. The chain joins TRBV2 to TRBJ2-2; TRBD1 is a possible D gene (6 bases). V lost 2 bases, J lost 7 bases, and 11 bases lay in between. There are 14 residues in the CDR3. The germline gives CDR1 SNHLY, CDR2 FYNNEI. The CDR3 coding sequence is TGTGCCAGCAGTGAACTTAGGGGGTACGGGGAGCTGTTTTTT. It specifies CASSELRGYGELFF. Supplemented by reference TRBV2 and TRBJ2-2, the full variable domain reads EPEVTQTPSHQVTQMGQEVILRCVPISNHLYFYWYRQILGQKVEFLVSFYNNEISEKSEIFDDQFSVERPDGSNFTLKIRSTKLEDSAMYFCASSELRGYGELFFGEGSRLTVL.

The rearrangement links TRBV9 to TRBJ1-6, with 7 nucleotides matching TRBD1. Germline CDR1 and CDR2: SGDLS and YYNGEE. The CDR3 covers 15 residues. Trimming took 1 base from V and 9 from J; bases not matched to a gene: 7. CDR3: CASSVTGATSSPLHF. The DNA for the CDR3 is TGTGCCAGCAGCGTAACAGGGGCAACATCTTCACCCCTCCACTTT.

This sequence joins TRBV30 and TRBJ2-7, with 12 positions matching TRBD1. The V and J ends lost 8 bases and 4 bases, in that order; junction bases with no gene match: 12. The V gene's germline CDR1 is GTSNPN and CDR2 SVGIG (reference sequence). CDR3 size: 15 residues. The CDR3, as DNA: TGTGCCGCTCAAGTCCGGGACAGGGGGCGATACGAGCAGTACTTC. This translates into CAAQVRDRGRYEQYF.

This clone was found a few times. The chain recombines TRBV11-2 with TRBJ2-2, with 10 bases aligning to TRBD2. Germline CDR1 SGHAT, CDR2 FQNNGV. This CDR3 contains 19 residues. The V and J ends lost 4 bases and 1 base, in that order; junction bases with no gene match: 12. The CDR3 loop is CASSWPSSGSLENTGELFF. Written as DNA, the CDR3 is TGTGCCAGCAGCTGGCCGTCTAGCGGGAGCCTAGAGAACACCGGGGAGCTGTTTTTT.

This clone was counted only a few times. This sequence joins TRBV2 and TRBJ1-5; no clear D. The CDR3 has 13 amino acids. Trimming removed 3 bases at V and 11 bases at J, with 14 bases between. Germline values: CDR1 SNHLY, CDR2 FYNNEI. The CDR3 DNA is TGTGCCAGCAGTGACTACCTTCTTCGGGCCCAGCATTTT. This translates into CASSDYLLRAQHF.

The chain is built from TRBV7-6 and TRBJ2-7; D possibly corresponds to TRBD1 (5 bases). This CDR3 spans 11 amino acids. Germline V lookup: CDR1 SGHVS, CDR2 FNYEAQ. Trimming removed 1 base from V and 7 bases from J, with 5 bases in between. The CDR3 nucleotides read TGTGCCAGCAGCTTAGGACAGGAGCAGTACTTC. Translated, it gives CASSLGQEQYF.

Only a few counts were recorded for this clone. The chain joins TRBV15 to TRBJ2-3; TRBD2 aligns across 8 bases. Per the germline V gene, CDR1 is LNHNV and CDR2 is YYDKDF (reference sequence). This CDR3 comprises 18 residues. Germline trimming cut 0 bases from V and 4 bases from J; bases unmatched to any gene: 12. The CDR3 sequence is CATSREGGLAGSADTQYF. In nucleotides, the CDR3 is TGTGCCACCAGCAGAGAGGGGGGTCTAGCGGGCTCAGCAGATACGCAGTATTTT.

The chain has TRBV30 and TRBJ2-1, with 7 bases matching TRBD1. CDR1 is GTSNPN and CDR2 is SVGIG in the germline V gene (reference sequence). The V gene end was trimmed by 4 bases and the J gene end by 7 bases; junction bases not matched to a gene: 13. This CDR3 contains 15 residues. Written as DNA, the CDR3 is TGTGCCTGGAAAAGGAGAGACAGGGTAGGGAATGAGCAGTTCTTC. As protein: CAWKRRDRVGNEQFF.

The rearrangement joins TRBV11-3 to TRBJ2-7; the match to TRBD1 covers 7 bases. The CDR3 covers 14 residues. With 4 bases clipped from V and 0 bases from J, the junction kept 3 bases outside the gene matches. Germline V gene lookup returns CDR1 SGHNT and CDR2 YENEEA. The CDR3 sequence is CASSCDRASYEQYF. The CDR3 DNA follows: TGTGCCAGCAGCTGTGACAGGGCCTCCTACGAGCAGTACTTC. Full variable domain (missing parts from reference TRBV11-3 and TRBJ2-7): EAGVVQSPRYKIIEKKQPVAFWCNPISGHNTLYWYLQNLGQGPELLIRYENEEAVDDSQLPKDRFSAERLKGVDSTLKIQPAELGDSAVYLCASSCDRASYEQYFGPGTRLTVT.